This TCR beta chain was retrieved from a study of regulatory T cells in long-lasting Graves disease. Germline lookup yields CDR1 SNHLY and CDR2 FYNNEI. Trimming removed 6 bases from V and 0 bases from J, with 8 bases in between. This CDR3 has 13 residues. There are many counts of this clonotype. Its antigen is not known. The study, taken as a whole, reports: It was possible that the small sample size reduced accuracy.

iRepertoire HTBI primers and Arm-PCR of CDR3 regions built TCR beta libraries. TCRdb re-called the multiplex PCR reads with MiXCR, one entry per CDR3 protein. The table includes hundreds of thousands of distinct CDR3 sequences, roughly 13% detected once. As for time point: newly diagnosed GD, antithyroid drugs for less than 3 months. RNA from PBMCs was the source of the TCR library. These data were likewise used in another study, on T cells in Graves' hyperthyroidism and ophthalmopathy. From that paper: Most clonotypes expanded in thyroid above 0.001 were likewise present in blood. Onset of ophthalmopathy came a median around 7.1 months after the model predicted it.

Sequences were derived from peripheral blood mononuclear cells (PBMCs), sampled at new diagnosis, from a patient treated with antithyroid drugs. This TCR was sampled from a man aged 25-45 years with Graves disease. The chain recombines TRBV2 with TRBJ2-5; D could derive from TRBD1 or TRBD2 (6 bases each). The CDR3, as DNA: TGTGCCAGCAGGAGGGGGGACCAAGAGACCCAGTACTTC. Its protein is CASRRGDQETQYF.